This entry is about one TCR beta chain. J gave up 6 bases and V 4 bases, and 8 bases lay outside the gene matches. This CDR3 comprises 15 residues. Germline V gives CDR1 MNHEY, CDR2 SVGAGI. These data originate in a study of blood T cell repertoires in COVID-19. Looking at the study overall: Some COVID-19 samples were acute and others convalescent; all came from the United States, Italy and Spain.

Assignment of participants to cohorts was predicated upon participant-reported clinical history. Original methodology: Reference gene primer amplification in the assay estimated nucleated cell counts. The protocol was immunoSEQ multiplex PCR, while the TCRdb copy is restricted to in-frame clones and leaves out a portion. D and trimming come from the DNA, and the V and J calls and clone size come from that table. The table shows approximately 150,000 clones, with 84% occurring only once. This chain joins TRBV6-5 and TRBJ2-7, with TRBD1 identical over 11 bases. The material sequenced was PBMCs or T cells enriched from blood (not recorded which). This clonotype was sampled from a woman between 45 and 60 years old with acute COVID-19. CDR3 coding DNA: TGTGCCAGCAGTTGGACCGGGACAGGGGGGAGCGAGCAGTACTTC. Its translation is CASSWTGTGGSEQYF.